The table lists the clone carrying this T cell receptor (beta chain) with many counts. This sample was taken from a study of identical twins. Trimming took off 7 bases at V and 2 bases at J, with 7 bases between the two ends. CDR3 length: 11 residues. The germline gives CDR1 SGHRS, CDR2 YFSETQ. Healthy Caucasian individuals made up all the donors. MiXCR, applied by TCRdb to the 5' RACE reads, yields one record per CDR3 protein. The sample consists of approximately 700,000 distinct CDR3 sequences, 6% to 6.5% of them appearing once. The origin of this receptor is a man aged 18 to 35 in good health. V is TRBV5-1 and J is TRBJ2-7, with D perhaps TRBD1 or TRBD2 (6 bases each). The sequencing input was naive T cells sorted from blood. Here the CDR3 reads CASGGPYEQYF. In DNA, the CDR3 is TGCGCCAGCGGGGGGCCCTACGAGCAGTACTTC.